This T cell receptor beta chain was obtained from a study of blood T cell repertoires in COVID-19 (dated by TCRdb to the early 2020s). Looking at the study overall: Samples covering the acute and convalescent phases of COVID-19 were provided by collaborators in the United States, Italy and Spain. Deeply sampled blood TCRbeta repertoires from subjects exposed to, actively infected with, or recovered from COVID-19 were included in the dataset. HLA class I and class II types, where available, came from metadata supplied by the sample provider rather than from assay-based typing. The prospective study material was composed of cDNA or gDNA derived from T cells, B-cell-depleted T cells, or PBMCs. The repertoires were released in a freely available public database intended as a resource for research on the immune response to SARS-CoV-2. The sample metadata nearly always contained a de-identified subject ID, COVID-19 status, age in years and sex. Samples came from the ongoing ImmuneRACE study (first 160 participants) plus 1,254 subjects from 6 global collaborators.

TCRbeta CDR3 regions were amplified from genomic DNA by means of the immunoSEQ Assay, a bias-controlled multiplex PCR. Under the source paper's analysis protocol: The number of nucleated cells in each sample was estimated by amplification of reference gene primers within the assay. To quantify the absolute abundance of each unique TCRbeta CDR3 rearrangement, sequence reads were collapsed and filtered. Productive Simpson clonality was computed per sample as the square root of Simpson's diversity index over productive rearrangements. Held by TCRdb, this immuneACCESS table contains in-frame sequences only and omits some clones. Under half of the omission traces to an unresolved V gene where checked; the cause of the rest is unknown. That table supplies the V and J calls and clone size; D and trimming were determined from the DNA. Recorded for this sample are a few hundred thousand clones; more than 70% of them occurred a single time. Around 12% of the sample belongs to the ten largest clones.

At one collaborating source in Seattle, patients were enrolled during active infection and were followed longitudinally through the course of disease. The collaborating institutions used their own protocols to collect whole blood in K2EDTA tubes. Collaborator samples were shipped for TCRbeta analysis as frozen whole blood, isolated PBMCs, or DNA extracted from either sample type. Taken from the germline V gene, the CDR1 and CDR2 loops are KGHDR and SFDVKD. The CDR3, cysteine through phenylalanine, is 16 amino acids long. CDR3 DNA is the only sequence kept; it has 48 bases, read in frame from the first base. Trimming removed 1 base from V and 6 bases from J; the gene matches leave 6 bases unexplained. A remark on this clone: Its antigen specificity is not known. There are no base qualities to consult, and no much larger clone falls within one base.

Results the study describes overall, beyond this receptor: How much clinical and demographic metadata was included differed by source and by participant, and the metadata was provided uncurated.

The rearranged segments are TRBV24-1 and TRBJ2-3; a stretch of 10 junction bases matches TRBD1. This receptor was taken from a woman between 45 and 65 years old with COVID-19, enrolled during active disease. Material for sequencing was peripheral blood. Here is the DNA: TGTGCCACCAGTGATTTCCGGGGACAGGGGATGGATACGCAGTATTTT. It encodes CATSDFRGQGMDTQYF.